These 21 T cell receptor beta chains were sequenced from one sample in a study of cytomegalovirus exposure and HLA in healthy donors. 13 Jbeta primers and 60 Vbeta primers were used for the PCR. Profiled with immunoSEQ multiplex PCR; TCRdb holds only in-frame clones, not every one. Of around 150,000 clones listed, over 60% are singletons. Sample: PBMCs. The receptor source for this set is a woman in her 40s in good health and CMV-seronegative.

This chain joins TRBV19 and TRBJ1-2, with 10 bases fitting TRBD1. The CDR3 spans 14 residues. J was trimmed by 7 bases and V by 3 bases; bases with no gene match: 5. Germline CDR1 reads LNHDA; CDR2 reads SQIVND (reference sequence). The CDR3 spells CASSIRTGGVGYTF. The CDR3 region has the DNA TGTGCCAGTAGTATTAGGACAGGGGGTGTTGGCTACACCTTC.

This clone was seen only once. The chain uses TRBV6-1 and TRBJ2-6; 7 nucleotides match TRBD2. J gave up 2 bases and V 1 base, and 5 bases lay outside the gene matches. The CDR3 totals 17 residues. The germline gives CDR1 MNHNS, CDR2 SASEGT. The CDR3 sequence: CASSEGLGRAGANVLTF. The CDR3 bases are TGTGCCAGCAGTGAAGGCCTGGGGAGGGCTGGGGCCAACGTCCTGACTTTC.

This clone was detected only a few times. V is TRBV18 and J is TRBJ1-1; no reliable D call. From germline, CDR1 is KGHSH and CDR2 LQKENI. Trimming removed 3 bases at V and 1 base at J, with 15 bases between. The CDR3 sequence is 16 residues long. The CDR3 sequence: CASSPRRLGGNTEAFF. Written as DNA, the CDR3 is TGTGCCAGCTCACCCCGCAGGCTGGGTGGGAACACTGAAGCTTTCTTT.

This chain's CDR3 is CASSANRFRYEQYF. Written as DNA, the CDR3 is TGCGCCAGCAGCGCAAACAGGTTTCGCTACGAGCAGTACTTC. The chain uses TRBV10-1 and TRBJ2-7; TRBD1 might be the D (5 bases). Trimming removed 6 bases from V and 3 bases from J, with 15 bases in between. Germline V gives CDR1 WNHNN, CDR2 SYGVQD (reference sequence). CDR3 length equals 14 residues.

This chain joins TRBV2 and TRBJ2-3; TRBD1 might be the D (6 bases). V lost 4 bases, J lost 2 bases, and 16 bases lay in between. Germline V gene lookup returns CDR1 SNHLY and CDR2 FYNNEI. The CDR3 runs to 16 residues. Here the CDR3 reads CASSGMGARNTDTQYF. The CDR3 DNA reads TGTGCCAGCAGTGGCATGGGGGCGAGGAACACAGATACGCAGTATTTT.

The rearrangement uses TRBV6-1 and TRBJ1-5, with D unclear. CDR3 length: 14 residues. CDR1 is MNHNS and CDR2 is SASEGT in the germline V gene. The V end lost 1 base, the J end lost 6 bases, and 10 bases lay between the germline ends. The CDR3 reads CASSEVQVFQPQHF. For the CDR3, the DNA is TGTGCCAGCAGTGAAGTGCAGGTATTTCAGCCCCAGCATTTT.

A few counts support this clone. The V and J genes are TRBV10-2 and TRBJ1-1; a weak D match, TRBD1 (5 bases). This CDR3 spans 11 amino acids. V shed 8 bases and J shed 8 bases, with 12 bases lying between them. Per the germline V gene, CDR1 is WSHSY and CDR2 is SAAADI. The CDR3, as DNA: TGCGCCAGCCTCGGACACCTAGAAGCTTTCTTT. It encodes CASLGHLEAFF.

The genes are TRBV6-1 and TRBJ2-1; TRBD2 matches 8 bases. This CDR3 region has 17 residues. Germline loops: CDR1 MNHNS, CDR2 SASEGT. The trim removed 3 bases at V and 0 bases at J, leaving 7 bases unmatched. CDR3 loop: CASSDPGGASSYNEQFF. CDR3 nucleotide sequence: TGTGCCAGCAGTGATCCCGGGGGGGCGAGCTCCTACAATGAGCAGTTCTTC.

V is TRBV10-2 and J is TRBJ2-5; 12 positions agree with TRBD1. CDR3 length: 15 amino acids. The trim removed 10 bases at V and 4 bases at J, leaving 10 bases unmatched. Germline values: CDR1 WSHSY, CDR2 SAAADI. CDR3 nucleotides: TGCGCCACCCTCGTTGGGACAGGGGGCGGAGAGACCCAGTACTTC. Translated, it gives CATLVGTGGGETQYF.

The chain employs TRBV5-4 and TRBJ2-3, with D possibly matching TRBD1 (6 bases). The germline V and J ends were trimmed by 4 bases and 6 bases, with 21 bases remaining between them. Germline-derived CDR1 and CDR2 are SGHNT and YYREEE (reference sequence). This CDR3 is built from 16 residues. Here the CDR3 reads CASSPPGVFPTDTQYF. CDR3 in DNA: TGTGCCAGCAGCCCCCCAGGGGTCTTCCCCACGGATACGCAGTATTTT.

The V gene is TRBV5-6, the J gene TRBJ2-7; the match to TRBD2 covers 12 bases. V lost 4 bases and J lost 6; bases outside the gene matches: 8. The CDR3 length is 15 residues. In germline, CDR1 is SGHDT, CDR2 YYEEEE. CDR3 residues: CASSRALAGGLEQYF. The CDR3 DNA sequence: TGTGCCAGCAGCCGAGCGCTAGCGGGGGGGCTCGAGCAGTACTTC.

The V gene is TRBV5-8, the J gene TRBJ2-2; 12 bases are a match to TRBD2. Per the germline V gene, CDR1 is SGHTS and CDR2 is YDEGEE. CDR3 length: 17 residues. The trim removed 4 bases at V and 4 bases at J, leaving 8 bases unmatched. The CDR3 region has the DNA TGTGCCAGCAGCCCCCTACTAGCGGGGGGCTTCACCGGGGAGCTGTTTTTT. Encoded protein: CASSPLLAGGFTGELFF.

This chain uses TRBV5-6 with TRBJ1-1, with 8 positions matching TRBD1. The CDR3 has 15 amino acids. Germline lookup yields CDR1 SGHDT and CDR2 YYEEEE. V shed 0 bases, J shed 11 bases, and the junction held 12 bases outside the gene matches. The CDR3 coding sequence is TGTGCCAGCAGCTTGGTCGACAGGGGCTACTCTAGGGCTTTCTTT. Translation: CASSLVDRGYSRAFF.

The J gene is TRBJ2-7, the V gene TRBV18, with a weak D call TRBD1 (6 bases). Trimming shortened V by 0 bases and J by 5 bases, and 14 bases separated the two germline ends. Germline V gene sequence: CDR1 KGHSH, CDR2 LQKENI. The CDR3 loop spans 15 amino acids. The CDR3 sequence: CASSPPSGTPHEQYF. The CDR3 nucleotides are TGTGCCAGCTCACCACCGTCCGGGACACCACACGAGCAGTACTTC.

The chain combines TRBV19 with TRBJ1-1, with D hard to call. The CDR3 is 12 residues long. Trimming left V 6 bases short and J 3 bases short, with 8 bases between. Germline V gives CDR1 LNHDA, CDR2 SQIVND (reference sequence). The DNA for the CDR3 is TGTGCCAGTAGACCGGGGTACACTGAAGCTTTCTTT. This encodes CASRPGYTEAFF.

This clone was observed a few times. The chain employs TRBV7-9 and TRBJ1-2; a possible D gene is TRBD1 (6 bases). Germline V gene lookup returns CDR1 SEHNR and CDR2 FQNEAQ (reference sequence). The CDR3 length is 14 residues. Trimming took off 5 bases at V and 7 bases at J, with 17 bases between the two ends. CDR3: CASSQFRGRGGYTF. The CDR3, as DNA: TGTGCCAGCAGCCAGTTCAGGGGAAGAGGTGGCTACACCTTC.

In this sample, this clone turned up once. V and J are TRBV27 and TRBJ2-2; 8 bases line up with TRBD1. Germline V gene data show CDR1 as MNHEY and CDR2 as SMNVEV (reference sequence). Trimming cost V 5 bases and J 3 bases; bases outside gene matches: 14. The CDR3 covers 18 residues. This chain's CDR3 is CASSTGDRITLDTGELFF. For the CDR3, the DNA is TGTGCCAGCAGTACGGGGGACAGGATCACTCTGGACACCGGGGAGCTGTTTTTT.

A few counts support this clone. The rearrangement uses TRBV2 and TRBJ1-1; TRBD1 matches 10 bases. The germline V gene has CDR1 SNHLY and CDR2 FYNNEI. V was pared by 4 bases and J by 5 bases, with 1 base of the junction left unmatched. The CDR3 loop spans 13 amino acids. The CDR3, as DNA: TGTGCCAGCAGTGGGGACAGGGGAACTGAAGCTTTCTTT. Translation: CASSGDRGTEAFF.

Worth noting for this clone: This sample includes further DNA sequences coding for the same CDR3. This chain connects TRBV28 to TRBJ1-5; 9 bases agree with TRBD1. The germline V gene has CDR1 MDHEN and CDR2 SYDVKM. V lost 6 bases, J lost 7 bases, and 7 bases stayed unmatched. This CDR3 spans 14 amino acids. The CDR3 nucleotides are TGTGCCAGCAGCCCACGACAGGGGGGACAGCCCCAGCATTTT. Protein sequence: CASSPRQGGQPQHF.

This clone was recorded only once. The V and J genes are TRBV28 and TRBJ2-5; TRBD2 matches 12 bases. J was trimmed by 4 bases and V by 2 bases; bases with no gene match: 8. CDR1 MDHEN and CDR2 SYDVKM come from the germline V gene. This CDR3 region has 17 residues. CDR3 protein: CASSLTLAGGHGETQYF. CDR3 coding DNA: TGTGCCAGCAGTTTAACGCTAGCGGGGGGGCATGGAGAGACCCAGTACTTC.

The gene calls are TRBV19 and TRBJ2-1, with D tentatively TRBD1 (5 bases). CDR1 is LNHDA and CDR2 is SQIVND in the germline V gene (reference sequence). CDR3 size: 13 residues. Trimming took 7 bases from V and 7 from J, leaving 14 bases between them. The CDR3 reads CASTQGAWNEQFF. In DNA form, the CDR3 reads TGTGCCAGTACCCAAGGGGCGTGGAATGAGCAGTTCTTC.